The following is a T cell receptor beta chain sequence with its context. Many counts were recorded for this clone. Its antigen is not yet known. Sequencing ends 3 residues short of the CDR3 end; the germline J gene provides the rest. Equivalent amounts of genomic DNA from CVID and control samples were used as sequencing input. For every sample, a 60 bp segment covering the rearranged TCRbeta CDR3 region was amplified and then sequenced. The immunoSEQ assay, a bias-corrected multiplex PCR with high-throughput sequencing, was employed for TCRbeta amplification. On the study's bioinformatics: Every unique nucleotide sequence was considered a clone and was annotated with V, D and J genes, copy number and frequency. Sequences were labeled productive if in frame, and non-productive if out of frame or containing stop codons. Clonality was calculated from Shannon's entropy as previously described. The predicted amino acid sequences of productive clones were used to derive the mean CDR3 Kyte-Doolittle hydropathy. Using the R hclust function, scaled V gene usage was clustered hierarchically with Manhattan distance and complete linkage. Sharing of clones by CDR3 amino acid sequence was evaluated by resampling 12 repertoires per group over 100 rounds. The repertoires were searched for 65 to 85 published EBV-specific TCRbeta sequences and 200 to 300 published CMV-specific TCRbeta sequences. After two CVID samples that produced fewer than 10,000 sequences were dropped from the analysis, some 42 CVID repertoires remained. What TCRdb holds here is the immuneACCESS table cut down to in-frame rearrangements. Part of the clones is not present; checked against another copy, under half of the missing clones reflect an unresolved V gene, and the others are unexplained. The V and J calls and the clone size are those of that table, but D and trimming were determined from the DNA. The table records just over 20,000 clones for this sample, and not one of them appears only once. Of the sample, around 2.5% falls within the top ten clones.

V lost 1 base and J lost 6 bases; the stretch between them is 16 bases long. The CDR3 measures 16 amino acids from cysteine to phenylalanine. Shown are 39 bases from within the CDR3, in frame from base 1. Standard criteria, namely reduction of serum IgG, IgA and/or IgM below the normal range together with specific antibody deficiency, were applied for the diagnosis of CVID. There were around 45 subjects in the CVID group (around 29 male and roughly 15 female), ranging in age from about 9 to 65 years, with a mean age of roughly 40. Most CVID patients and most healthy controls were of Caucasian heritage. At the time of study participation, every CVID subject had been on replacement immunoglobulin therapy for one year or longer. When blood was collected, none of the CVID subjects were ill or on immunomodulatory or immunosuppressive medication. From each donor, about 4.5 to 9 ml of heparinized peripheral whole blood was collected. Genomic DNA from adults with common variable immune deficiency (CVID) and from healthy adult controls was used for sequencing of TCRbeta CDR3 repertoires. Diluted blood was density-centrifuged over Hypaque 1077 or Ficoll-Paque to isolate peripheral blood mononuclear cells. Genomic DNA was obtained from unsorted mononuclear cells using either Qiagen column purification or a centrifugation-based method.

The data stem from a study of T cell clonality in common variable immunodeficiency (dated by TCRdb to about 2015). The full study reports these points: Correlations of repertoire features with clinical complications were constrained by heterogeneity among patients within the CVID cohort. Fewer TCRbeta clones were shared among CVID subjects than among healthy controls (p < 0.0001). CVID TCRbeta sequences reportedly showed fewer deletions and N-nucleotide insertions and lacked highly modified clones with 13 or more V deletions. Although equal DNA input was used, an average of about 87,000 unique sequences per sample was obtained for controls, compared with approximately 31,000 for CVID samples. Increased TCRbeta clonality was found in CVID subjects compared with healthy controls (t-test p = 0.018), with the increase being most characteristic of about a third of subjects. According to the authors, finding the cause of the higher clonality in CVID would require sequencing the repertoires of T cell subpopulations.

Here the chain combines TRBV12-3 or TRBV12-4 and TRBJ2-1; D gene: possibly TRBD2, on 7 matching bases. Material for sequencing was peripheral blood mononuclear cells. The TCR originated in a human donor with common variable immunodeficiency. CDR3 protein: CASSLEGGTVGNEQFF. The part of the CDR3 DNA that was read is TGTGCCAGCAGTTTAGAGGGGGGGACCGTGGGCAATGAG.